The rows below give T cell receptor beta chains drawn from one sample of a study of cytomegalovirus exposure and HLA in healthy donors. Assay: immunoSEQ multiplex PCR; the TCRdb copy retains only in-frame clones and omits some. The sample has about 120,000 clones, 85% seen once. The sequenced sample was PBMCs. Source of these receptors: a woman under 40 in good health and CMV-seronegative. Each CDR3 is given with its conserved first and last residue. D genes are given only for firm matches. Size tells how often a clone was seen (once, few, many) or the class of an expanded clone, and some rows leave it out.

CDR3nt	CDR3aa	abundance	j_gene	d_gene	v_gene
TGTGCCAGCAGCTTACGCGGGGGGAGCCCCTACAATGAGCAGTTCTTC	CASSLRGGSPYNEQFF	NA	TRBJ2-1	TRBD2	TRBV7-2
TGTGCCAGCGGGACAGGTAATTACGAGCAGTACTTC	CASGTGNYEQYF	NA	TRBJ2-7	TRBD1	TRBV28
TGTGCCAGCAGTGAACAGGGGCCGAACTATGGCTACACCTTC	CASSEQGPNYGYTF	once	TRBJ1-2	NA	TRBV2
TGTGCCAGCAGCGTCGGGCTAGCGGACAATGAGCAGTTCTTC	CASSVGLADNEQFF	NA	TRBJ2-1	TRBD2	TRBV9
TGTGCCAGCAGTATGGGGGGTAGCTCCTATAATTCACCCCTCCACTTT	CASSMGGSSYNSPLHF	NA	TRBJ1-6	NA	TRBV5-6
TGTGCCTGGACAGGGCAGAACACTGAAGCTTTCTTT	CAWTGQNTEAFF	few	TRBJ1-1	NA	TRBV30
TGTGCCAGCAGTTACACAGGGGGGGGGCGGAAGGATGAAGCTTTCTTT	CASSYTGGGRKDEAFF	NA	TRBJ1-1	TRBD1	TRBV6-5
TGTGCCAGCAGTGAAGGTCTCAGTATTTTAACGGGCTACACCTTC	CASSEGLSILTGYTF	NA	TRBJ1-2	NA	TRBV2
TGTGCCAGCAGCGCGCTCGGACAGGGGTTCACTGAAGCTTTCTTT	CASSALGQGFTEAFF	NA	TRBJ1-1	TRBD1	TRBV9
TGTGCCAGTAGTATAGATCTAGAGAGGCTACCCCCTTTCTTT	CASSIDLERLPPFF	NA	TRBJ1-1	NA	TRBV19
TGTGCCAGCAGCCAAGATTACGGACAGATGAACACTGAAGCTTTCTTT	CASSQDYGQMNTEAFF	NA	TRBJ1-1	NA	TRBV14
TGTGCCAGCAGCTTAGCCAAACTAGCGGGGGTCTCCACCGGGGAGCTGTTTTTT	CASSLAKLAGVSTGELFF	NA	TRBJ2-2	TRBD2	TRBV7-9
TGTGCCAGCAGCGCCCCCAGAGATACGCAGTATTTT	CASSAPRDTQYF	few	TRBJ2-3	NA	TRBV2
TGTGCCAGCAGTTACAGGGGATCACAGCATAATTCACCCCTCCACTTT	CASSYRGSQHNSPLHF	NA	TRBJ1-6	NA	TRBV6-5
TGTGCCAGCAGTGCTACGGGGTTCTCCTACGAGCAGTACTTC	CASSATGFSYEQYF	NA	TRBJ2-7	NA	TRBV6-1
TGCGCCAGCAGCCAAGATTTAACTAGCGGGGGCGGCCTCAGCTCCTACAATGAGCAGTTCTTC	CASSQDLTSGGGLSSYNEQFF	NA	TRBJ2-1	TRBD2	TRBV4-3
TGTGCCAGCAGTTACCCGGAGACCCAGTACTTC	CASSYPETQYF	NA	TRBJ2-5	NA	TRBV6-5
TGCACCAGCAGCCAAGATTCTACCCCGGGGGGGGCGCCCACTCAGCCCCAGCATTTT	CTSSQDSTPGGAPTQPQHF	once	TRBJ1-5	NA	TRBV1
TGTGCCAGCAGCTTAGGTTGGGGGGGGCGAGAGACCCAGTACTTC	CASSLGWGGRETQYF	NA	TRBJ2-5	NA	TRBV7-2
TGTGCCAGCAGCTTAGCCGGGATAAGTGGCTACACCTTC	CASSLAGISGYTF	NA	TRBJ1-2	NA	TRBV7-9
TGTGCCTGGAGTGTAATCCGGGCAGGGGAACGGGGAACAAATGAAAAACTGTTTTTT	CAWSVIRAGERGTNEKLFF	NA	TRBJ1-4	NA	TRBV30
TGCGCCAGCAGCCCCCGGTGCGGGGGGGGCTGCTACGAGCAGTACTTC	CASSPRCGGGCYEQYF	NA	TRBJ2-7	TRBD2	TRBV4-3
TGTGCCAGCAGTTACGGAGGACAGGCCTACGAGCAGTACTTC	CASSYGGQAYEQYF	once	TRBJ2-7	TRBD1	TRBV6-5
TGCGCCAGCAGCTTTGGACTAACCCAAGAGACCCAGTACTTC	CASSFGLTQETQYF	NA	TRBJ2-5	NA	TRBV5-1
TGTGCCAGCAGCAGAGAGGGGGTGGGCACTGAAGCTTTCTTT	CASSREGVGTEAFF	many	TRBJ1-1	NA	TRBV7-3
TGTGCCAGTAGTTGGCCGGGGGGCACCACAGATACGCAGTATTTT	CASSWPGGTTDTQYF	NA	TRBJ2-3	NA	TRBV19
TGTGCCAGCTCATCAACCGGAGGGACGCCTCAAGAGACCCAGTACTTC	CASSSTGGTPQETQYF	NA	TRBJ2-5	NA	TRBV18